A single sample gave rise to the 27 T cell receptor beta chains below, sequenced in a study of T cell responses to AZD1222 COVID-19 vaccine. The assay was immunoSEQ multiplex PCR, and TCRdb's table has in-frame clones only and misses some. The sample yields about 84,000 clones, 70% to 90% seen once. This sample comprised peripheral blood, obtained on day 0 of AZD1222 vaccination. The origin of the receptors is an adult in good health.

The chain employs TRBV19 and TRBJ2-7; D not certain. The V gene lost 7 bases and the J gene lost 3 bases, with 10 bases spanning the gap. This CDR3 is built from 12 residues. The germline gives CDR1 LNHDA, CDR2 SQIVND (reference sequence). DNA of the CDR3: TGTGCCAGTACCTCGCCCATCTACGAGCAGTACTTC. Protein sequence: CASTSPIYEQYF.

V usage is TRBV4-2 and J usage is TRBJ2-3; 8 nucleotides align to TRBD2. This CDR3 comprises 17 residues. The junction had 10 bases not matched to a gene; V was cut back by 0 bases and J by 5 bases. Germline CDR1 LGHNA, CDR2 YNFKEQ. Written as DNA, the CDR3 is TGTGCCAGCAGCCAAGATTTCACTAGCGGAGGCAGAGATACGCAGTATTTT. This gives the protein CASSQDFTSGGRDTQYF.

The chain is built from TRBV18 and TRBJ2-5; D unresolved. Germline V lookup: CDR1 KGHSH, CDR2 LQKENI. This CDR3 contains 13 residues. V was trimmed by 2 bases and J by 4 bases, leaving 8 bases between them. The CDR3 DNA follows: TGTGCCAGCTCACCAAGTCGAGGAGAGACCCAGTACTTC. Protein: CASSPSRGETQYF.

V usage is TRBV19 and J usage is TRBJ2-7; no clear D. Germline V gives CDR1 LNHDA, CDR2 SQIVND (reference sequence). The CDR3 has 13 amino acids. Trimming cost V 3 bases and J 2 bases, with 8 bases left between them. The CDR3 DNA is TGTGCCAGTAGTATTGGGCTGACCTACGAGCAGTACTTC. It translates to CASSIGLTYEQYF.

The chain carries TRBV11-1 and TRBJ2-7; tentative D call: TRBD1 (5 bases). The V end was cut by 4 bases, the J end by 3 bases, with 7 bases between. The germline V gene has CDR1 SGHAT and CDR2 FQDESV (reference sequence). The CDR3 has 12 amino acids. The CDR3 sequence is CASSSQGYEQYF. The CDR3 nucleotides read TGTGCCAGCAGCTCCCAGGGCTACGAGCAGTACTTC.

The chain links TRBV19 to TRBJ1-2; 8 nucleotides align to TRBD1. In germline, CDR1 is LNHDA, CDR2 SQIVND (reference sequence). V dropped 5 bases and J dropped 7; count of bases not matched to a gene: 9. The length of the CDR3 is 14 residues. Here the CDR3 DNA reads TGTGCCAGTAGTGACAGGGGAGGACCGCTTGGCTACACCTTC. Translation gives CASSDRGGPLGYTF.

The CDR3 DNA sequence: TGTGCCAGCAGCGCCTTAGGAGGGAACACTGAAGCTTTCTTT. Encoded protein: CASSALGGNTEAFF. The chain combines TRBV3-1 (or the pseudogene TRBV3-2) with TRBJ1-1; D unclear. The V end was cut by 5 bases, the J end by 1 base, with 11 bases between. From germline, CDR1 is LGHDT and CDR2 YNNKEL (reference sequence). The CDR3 consists of 14 residues.

This chain uses TRBV19 with TRBJ2-4; weak D call: TRBD2 (5 bases). V was clipped by 4 bases and J by 5 bases, with 6 bases between them. The CDR3 runs to 12 residues. The germline V gene has CDR1 LNHDA and CDR2 SQIVND (reference sequence). The CDR3 DNA reads TGTGCCAGTAGTAAGAGGGAAAACATTCAGTACTTC. Translated, it gives CASSKRENIQYF.

The chain combines TRBV6-5 with TRBJ2-3; 10 positions match TRBD2. The germline gives CDR1 MNHEY, CDR2 SVGAGI. J was trimmed by 3 bases and V by 2 bases; bases with no gene match: 2. This CDR3 spans 15 amino acids. The CDR3 sequence is CASSYVAGGTDTQYF. CDR3 sequence (DNA): TGTGCCAGCAGTTACGTAGCGGGAGGAACAGATACGCAGTATTTT.

This clone was found once. The rearrangement uses TRBV5-6 and TRBJ2-7, with 9 bases fitting TRBD1. CDR1 SGHDT and CDR2 YYEEEE come from the germline V gene. The CDR3 runs 14 residues. V lost 3 bases, J lost 2 bases, and 3 bases stayed unmatched. CDR3 in amino acids: CASSSRQGAYEQYF. As DNA, the CDR3 is TGTGCCAGCAGCTCCCGACAGGGGGCCTACGAGCAGTACTTC.

V gene TRBV30 combines with J gene TRBJ2-7; no clear D. The ends were cut back, 7 bases at V and 0 bases at J, with 13 bases in the middle. Germline CDR1 and CDR2: GTSNPN and SVGIG (reference sequence). The CDR3 loop spans 13 amino acids. Here the CDR3 reads CASAYRFSYEQYF. The CDR3, as DNA: TGTGCCTCCGCCTACAGATTCTCCTACGAGCAGTACTTC.

The V gene is TRBV6-5, the J gene TRBJ1-2; the match to TRBD1 covers 8 bases. From germline, CDR1 is MNHEY and CDR2 SVGAGI. The V segment lost 6 bases and the J segment 5 bases; nucleotides outside the gene matches: 8. The CDR3 runs to 14 residues. This CDR3 is CASRPRTGWYGYTF. The CDR3 DNA follows: TGTGCCAGCAGACCCCGGACAGGGTGGTATGGCTACACCTTC.

This clone came up a few times. V is TRBV4-1 and J is TRBJ1-1, with a weak D call TRBD1 (5 bases). Trimming left V 2 bases short and J 1 base short, with 8 bases between. CDR1 is MGHRA and CDR2 is YSYEKL in the germline V gene. The CDR3 consists of 14 residues. The CDR3 DNA follows: TGCGCCAGCAGCCAACTGACAGCGAACACTGAAGCTTTCTTT. As protein: CASSQLTANTEAFF.

The gene calls are TRBV6-5 and TRBJ2-1, with 7 bases that match TRBD2. Trimming removed 6 bases from V and 8 bases from J; junction bases left unmatched: 7. Germline loops: CDR1 MNHEY, CDR2 SVGAGI. The CDR3 is 13 amino acids. Here the CDR3 DNA reads TGTGCCAGCAGCGGGACTAATAGCGATGAGCAGTTCTTC. Its protein is CASSGTNSDEQFF.

V and J are TRBV21-1 and TRBJ2-1; TRBD2 is the table's D call and was not checked against the DNA. TRBV21-1 is assigned pseudogene status. This CDR3 is built from 20 residues. The CDR3 sequence: CASSKGASGRRGRSLNEQFF. The DNA for the CDR3 is TGTGCCAGCAGCAAAGGGGCTAGCGGGAGAAGGGGTAGAAGTTTGAATGAGCAGTTCTTC.

This chain uses TRBV21-1 with TRBJ1-1; the table names TRBD1, a call not compared with the DNA. TRBV21-1 is a listed pseudogene. This CDR3 is 18 amino acids long. The CDR3 region is CASSACSRDRGVNTEAFF. Written as DNA, the CDR3 is TGTGCCAGCAGCGCATGTAGCCGGGACAGGGGAGTGAACACTGAAGCTTTCTTT.

The CDR3 is CASSKIETGEREQYF. CDR3 sequence (DNA): TGTGCCAGTAGTAAGATTGAGACTGGGGAAAGGGAGCAGTACTTC. The chain joins TRBV19 to TRBJ2-7; D is ambiguous. Trimming stripped 4 bases from V and 7 bases from J, with 20 bases between. This CDR3 region has 15 residues. Germline CDR1 LNHDA, CDR2 SQIVND (reference sequence).

The chain couples TRBV6-5 to TRBJ1-1; maybe TRBD1 (5 bases). V gave up 0 bases and J gave up 1 base, with 9 bases separating them. Germline CDR1 and CDR2: MNHEY and SVGAGI. CDR3 length equals 15 residues. CDR3 sequence reads: CASSYSQRGNTEAFF. The CDR3 nucleotides are TGTGCCAGCAGTTACTCACAGAGGGGGAACACTGAAGCTTTCTTT.

In its sample, this clone was seen once. This chain links TRBV3-1 (or the pseudogene TRBV3-2) with TRBJ2-1; D remains ambiguous. With 4 bases removed from V and 0 bases from J, the gap between germline ends came to 10 bases. Germline V gene sequence: CDR1 LGHDT, CDR2 YNNKEL (reference sequence). The CDR3 is made up of 15 amino acids. The CDR3 coding sequence is TGTGCCAGCAGCCCCCGTTCTAGCTCCTACAATGAGCAGTTCTTC. It codes for CASSPRSSSYNEQFF.

The chain joins TRBV3-1 (or the pseudogene TRBV3-2) to TRBJ2-2, with D perhaps TRBD1 (6 bases). Trimming pared 5 bases from V and 2 bases from J, leaving 12 bases between. This CDR3 has 15 amino acids. CDR1 LGHDT and CDR2 YNNKEL come from the germline V gene (reference sequence). DNA of the CDR3: TGTGCCAGCAGCGAGAGAGGGGGAAACACCGGGGAGCTGTTTTTT. Its protein product is CASSERGGNTGELFF.

The chain employs TRBV15 and TRBJ1-3; no reliable D call. Germline values: CDR1 LNHNV, CDR2 YYDKDF (reference sequence). Deletions cut 7 bases from V and 2 bases from J, with 9 bases between. This CDR3 contains 13 residues. This CDR3 is CATKRTPGNTIYF. CDR3 bases: TGTGCCACCAAGAGGACCCCTGGAAACACCATATATTTT.

The chain recombines TRBV7-2 with TRBJ1-1; D is uncertain. CDR1 is SGHTA, CDR2 FQGNSA, per germline. This CDR3 comprises 10 residues. The ends were cut back, 1 base at V and 10 bases at J, with 4 bases in the middle. Written as DNA, the CDR3 is TGTGCCAGCAGCTTAGGAGGAGCTTTCTTT. Translated, it gives CASSLGGAFF.

V is TRBV3-1 (or the pseudogene TRBV3-2) and J is TRBJ2-7, with a possible D match to TRBD1 (6 bases). The germline V and J ends were trimmed by 3 bases and 7 bases, with 10 bases remaining between them. The CDR3 consists of 12 residues. Germline CDR1 reads LGHDT; CDR2 reads YNNKEL (reference sequence). The CDR3 bases are TGTGCCAGCAGCCAGGGGGCCTGGGAGCAGTACTTC. It codes for CASSQGAWEQYF.

The chain links TRBV3-1 (or the pseudogene TRBV3-2) to TRBJ1-5; 7 nucleotides agree with TRBD1. CDR1 is LGHDT and CDR2 is YNNKEL in the germline V gene (reference sequence). The CDR3 spans 14 residues. V lost 2 bases, J lost 5 bases, and 3 bases stayed unmatched. CDR3 bases: TGTGCCAGCAGCCAAAGACAGGGCTATCAGCCCCAGCATTTT. Translated: CASSQRQGYQPQHF.

The V and J genes are TRBV7-6 and TRBJ1-1, with D uncertain. Trimming stripped 4 bases from V and 3 bases from J, with 18 bases between. CDR1 and CDR2 (germline): SGHVS, FNYEAQ. CDR3 length equals 16 residues. The CDR3 loop is CASSSQDGTRDTEAFF. CDR3 DNA: TGTGCCAGCAGCTCTCAGGACGGAACAAGGGACACTGAAGCTTTCTTT.

The chain is built from TRBV19 and TRBJ1-2; D ambiguous. With 0 bases removed from V and 8 bases from J, the gap between germline ends came to 13 bases. The CDR3 has 14 amino acids. Germline CDR1 reads LNHDA; CDR2 reads SQIVND (reference sequence). CDR3 coding DNA: TGTGCCAGTAGTATAGATCGGGGTGCCGACGGCTACACCTTC. This sequence encodes CASSIDRGADGYTF. The full variable domain, its missing parts supplied by reference TRBV19 and TRBJ1-2, is DGGITQSPKYLFRKEGQNVTLSCEQNLNHDAMYWYRQDPGQGLRLIYYSQIVNDFQKGDIAEGYSVSREKKESFPLTVTSAQKNPTAFYLCASSIDRGADGYTFGSGTRLTVV.

J is TRBJ1-2 and V is TRBV7-8; no reliable D call. Trimming stripped 5 bases from V and 8 bases from J, with 12 bases between. Germline CDR1 is SGHVS and CDR2 is FQNEAQ. The CDR3 covers 12 residues. The CDR3 bases are TGTGCCAGCAGCCCCCGCGAGCAGGGCTACACCTTC. It is translated as CASSPREQGYTF.